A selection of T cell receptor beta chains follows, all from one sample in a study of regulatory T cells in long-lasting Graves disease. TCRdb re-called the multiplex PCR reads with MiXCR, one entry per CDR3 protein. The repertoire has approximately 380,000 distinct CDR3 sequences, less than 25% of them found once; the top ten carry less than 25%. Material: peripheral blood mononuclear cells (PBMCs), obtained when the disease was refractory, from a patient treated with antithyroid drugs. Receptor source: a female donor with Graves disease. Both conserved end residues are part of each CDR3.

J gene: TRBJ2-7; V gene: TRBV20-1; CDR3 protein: CSAGRGQDGEQYF
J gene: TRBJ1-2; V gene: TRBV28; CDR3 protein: CASTGGWNDGYTF
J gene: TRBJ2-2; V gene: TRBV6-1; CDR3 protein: CASRLAGTGELFF
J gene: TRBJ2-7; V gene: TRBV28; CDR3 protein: CASMGLGDTTYEQYF
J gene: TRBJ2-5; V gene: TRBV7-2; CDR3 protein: CASSNRGRWETQYF
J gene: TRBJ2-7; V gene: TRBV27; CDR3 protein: CASSPPGGEQYF
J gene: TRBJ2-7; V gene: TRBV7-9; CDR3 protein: CASSMGLAITSEQYF
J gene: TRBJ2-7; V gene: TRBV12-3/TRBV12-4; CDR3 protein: CASRRTGTYEQYF
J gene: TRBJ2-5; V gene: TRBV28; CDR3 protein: CAGSEYRGAQETQYF
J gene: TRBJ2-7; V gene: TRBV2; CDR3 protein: CASSDPRLSSYEQYF
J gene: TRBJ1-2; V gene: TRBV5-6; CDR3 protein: CASSFPDRGRRGYTF
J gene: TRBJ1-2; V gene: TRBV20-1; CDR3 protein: CSARGEGVVYYGYTF
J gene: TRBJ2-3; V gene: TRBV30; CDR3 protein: CAWSVQLGGTDTQYF
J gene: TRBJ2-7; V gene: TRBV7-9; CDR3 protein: CARTSDWTYEQYF
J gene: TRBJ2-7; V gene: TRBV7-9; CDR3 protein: CASSRPGAARNEQYF
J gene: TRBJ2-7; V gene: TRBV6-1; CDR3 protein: CASGLGREQYF
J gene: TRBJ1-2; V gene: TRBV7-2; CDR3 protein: CASSQGGTARGYTF
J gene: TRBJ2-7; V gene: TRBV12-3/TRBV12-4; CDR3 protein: CASSGGDGVSYEQYF
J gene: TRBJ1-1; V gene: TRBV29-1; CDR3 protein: CSVDPRLNTEAFF
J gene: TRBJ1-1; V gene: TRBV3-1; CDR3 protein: CASTQSKSNTEAFF
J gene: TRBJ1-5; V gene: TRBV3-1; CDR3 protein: CASSQNIRGQPQHF
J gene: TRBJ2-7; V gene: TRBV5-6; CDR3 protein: CASSGLTGSLGEQYF
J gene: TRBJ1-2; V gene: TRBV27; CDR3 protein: CASSPGTTHYGYTF
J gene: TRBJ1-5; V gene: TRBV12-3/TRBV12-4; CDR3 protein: CASTEQGDQPQHF
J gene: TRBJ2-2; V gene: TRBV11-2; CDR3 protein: CASSLDWGNTGELFF
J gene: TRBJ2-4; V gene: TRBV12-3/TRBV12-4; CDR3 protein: CASTLGRGTKNIQYF
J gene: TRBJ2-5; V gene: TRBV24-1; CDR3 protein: CATSDSGLAGETQYF